A single sample gave rise to the 13 T cell receptor beta chains below, sequenced in a study of graft-versus-host responses after intestinal transplantation. Antigens of these TCRs are unknown. Generated by immunoSEQ multiplex PCR, the TCRdb table keeps only in-frame clones and is missing some. The data show some 81,000 clones, 85% to 90% seen once. Specimen: unstimulated CD4+ T cells sorted from spleen or lymph node cells, collected before intestinal transplant. These TCRs come from a human donor who received an intestinal transplant.

This chain uses TRBV4-2 with TRBJ2-2, with 8 nucleotides matching TRBD1. Germline V gives CDR1 LGHNA, CDR2 YNFKEQ. With V trimmed by 0 bases and J by 7 bases, 4 bases remained unmatched. The CDR3 has 15 residues. The CDR3 sequence: CASSQDNRGYGELFF. CDR3 coding DNA: TGTGCCAGCAGCCAAGATAACAGGGGGTACGGGGAGCTGTTTTTT.

J is TRBJ2-2 and V is TRBV19; possible D gene TRBD1, 6 bases. From germline, CDR1 is LNHDA and CDR2 SQIVND (reference sequence). The CDR3 is 14 amino acids. Trimming stripped 3 bases from V and 4 bases from J, with 9 bases between. Here the CDR3 reads CASSIRQVTGELFF. CDR3 DNA sequence: TGTGCCAGTAGTATTAGACAGGTCACCGGGGAGCTGTTTTTT.

This chain links TRBV9 with TRBJ2-7; 13 bases align to TRBD2. Losses at the gene ends were 2 bases for V and 6 bases for J; bases not matched to a gene: 8. CDR1 and CDR2 (germline): SGDLS, YYNGEE. The CDR3 length is 16 residues. The CDR3 loop reads CASSVGAGTSGTEQYF. Written as DNA, the CDR3 is TGTGCCAGCAGCGTTGGGGCCGGGACTAGCGGGACCGAGCAGTACTTC.

The chain couples TRBV11-3 to TRBJ1-1; D call uncertain. The V and J ends lost 5 bases and 3 bases respectively, with 10 bases between them. The germline gives CDR1 SGHNT, CDR2 YENEEA. The CDR3 extends over 13 amino acids. The CDR3 region is CASSLSLDTEAFF. The CDR3 bases are TGTGCCAGCAGCCTCTCTCTAGACACTGAAGCTTTCTTT.

Here the CDR3 reads CATRGTMMGYTF. The CDR3 coding sequence is TGTGCCACTCGGGGGACTATGATGGGCTACACCTTC. The chain links TRBV28 to TRBJ1-2, with D possibly matching TRBD1 (5 bases). Trimming removed 10 bases at V and 8 bases at J, with 17 bases between. Germline V lookup: CDR1 MDHEN, CDR2 SYDVKM. This CDR3 is 12 amino acids long.

V and J are TRBV5-4 and TRBJ1-2; the match to TRBD1 covers 7 bases. This CDR3 spans 16 amino acids. CDR1 SGHNT and CDR2 YYREEE come from the germline V gene (reference sequence). J was trimmed by 1 base and V by 2 bases; bases with no gene match: 8. CDR3 in amino acids: CASSFRTGPINYGYTF. The CDR3 DNA sequence: TGTGCCAGCAGCTTCCGGACAGGCCCGATTAACTATGGCTACACCTTC.

The chain carries TRBV28 and TRBJ2-3; no reliable D call. This CDR3 spans 13 amino acids. The V and J ends lost 3 bases and 0 bases respectively, with 4 bases between them. Germline V gene sequence: CDR1 MDHEN, CDR2 SYDVKM. The CDR3 spells CASSLGSTDTQYF. The CDR3 DNA follows: TGTGCCAGCAGTTTGGGCAGCACAGATACGCAGTATTTT.

This clone is a singleton in its sample. The CDR3, as DNA: TGCACCAGCAGCCAAGGAGTGTCTGGGCTCCCTCACTACGAGCAGTACTTC. This codes for CTSSQGVSGLPHYEQYF. The chain joins TRBV1 to TRBJ2-7; TRBD1 is the table's D call and was not checked against the DNA. TRBV1 is assigned pseudogene status. The CDR3 consists of 17 residues.

The V call is TRBV15, the J call TRBJ1-4; D is perhaps TRBD1 (6 bases). The CDR3 covers 19 residues. Trimming removed 5 bases at V and 0 bases at J, with 22 bases between. Per the germline V gene, CDR1 is LNHNV and CDR2 is YYDKDF (reference sequence). The CDR3 DNA reads as TGTGCCACCAGCCCTAAAGGACAGCCCGCCCCAGCAACTAATGAAAAACTGTTTTTT. It yields the protein CATSPKGQPAPATNEKLFF.

This sequence joins TRBV5-4 and TRBJ2-1; TRBD2 is a possible D gene (6 bases). The CDR3 is 14 amino acids. With 2 bases removed from V and 10 bases from J, the gap between germline ends came to 16 bases. Germline V gene sequence: CDR1 SGHNT, CDR2 YYREEE (reference sequence). CDR3 amino acids: CASSLAGLPGEQFF. In nucleotides, the CDR3 is TGTGCCAGCAGCTTAGCGGGCCTGCCAGGGGAGCAGTTCTTC.

This chain uses TRBV6-5 with TRBJ2-2; perhaps TRBD2 as D (6 bases). CDR1 and CDR2 (germline): MNHEY, SVGAGI. CDR3 length equals 15 residues. V was shortened by 2 bases and J by 1 base, with 8 bases between the two germline ends. The CDR3 loop is CASSYGSGNTGELFF. In DNA form, the CDR3 reads TGTGCCAGCAGTTACGGTAGCGGGAACACCGGGGAGCTGTTTTTT.

CDR3 sequence: CSAGQGAGQPQHF. Here the CDR3 DNA reads TGCAGCGCAGGACAGGGGGCGGGTCAGCCCCAGCATTTT. The V call is TRBV29-1, the J call TRBJ1-5; 11 bases agree with TRBD1. The CDR3 has 13 residues. CDR1 is SQVTM and CDR2 is ANQGSEA in the germline V gene. V lost 7 bases, J lost 6 bases, and 5 bases stayed unmatched.

The V call is TRBV9, the J call TRBJ2-7; the D gene is possibly TRBD1 (6 bases). This CDR3 comprises 13 residues. V lost 4 bases and J lost 7, with 15 bases in between. Germline V gene data show CDR1 as SGDLS and CDR2 as YYNGEE. Here the CDR3 DNA reads TGTGCCAGCAGCCCGAGGGGGATTGGTGAGCAGTACTTC. This sequence encodes CASSPRGIGEQYF.